Listed below are T cell receptor beta chains from one sample, sequenced in a study of blood T cell repertoires in COVID-19. TCRdb's table, derived via immunoSEQ multiplex PCR, lists solely in-frame clones and lacks some. The repertoire includes under 150,000 clones, approximately 82% of them detected once, and around 7.6% sits in the top ten. Specimen: peripheral blood. The receptor set was obtained from a man in his 70s with active or convalescent COVID-19. Each CDR3 is given without its conserved first and last residue. Each record gives: V gene, J gene, CDR3 protein.

V: TRBV9
J: TRBJ1-6
CDR3: ASSVFTHDRGPILLYNSPLH

V: TRBV28
J: TRBJ1-1
CDR3: ASRTGQLNTEAF

V: TRBV7-2
J: TRBJ1-5
CDR3: ASSLSPGSNQPQH

V: TRBV27
J: TRBJ1-6
CDR3: ASSLTGSNSPLH

V: TRBV19
J: TRBJ2-7
CDR3: ASSTRQGSNEQY

V: TRBV7-2
J: TRBJ1-6
CDR3: ASSLADRSKNSPLH

V: TRBV14
J: TRBJ2-1
CDR3: ASSRERGGRYNEQF

V: TRBV28
J: TRBJ1-2
CDR3: ASSKRPGQVFYT

V: TRBV11-2
J: TRBJ2-2
CDR3: ASSLSAGTGELF

V: TRBV6-2/TRBV6-3
J: TRBJ2-7
CDR3: ASSVGQAYEQY

V: TRBV5-1
J: TRBJ2-2
CDR3: ASSQGVLGAGELF

V: TRBV18
J: TRBJ1-6
CDR3: ASSWEGNNSPLH

V: TRBV27
J: TRBJ1-2
CDR3: ASSLSTGGINYGYT

V: TRBV7-2
J: TRBJ2-4
CDR3: ASSGTGENIQY

V: TRBV28
J: TRBJ1-3
CDR3: ASRGLGNTIY

V: TRBV6-5
J: TRBJ2-1
CDR3: ASSPQGAYNEQF

V: TRBV18
J: TRBJ1-5
CDR3: ASSPTGGNQPQH

V: TRBV5-1
J: TRBJ2-2
CDR3: ASSLLADPNTGELF

V: TRBV28
J: TRBJ1-2
CDR3: ASSLGQSNYGYT

V: TRBV11-2
J: TRBJ1-2
CDR3: ASSLGGTGYNGYT

V: TRBV7-3
J: TRBJ2-5
CDR3: ASSLGAGGGETQY

V: TRBV10-2
J: TRBJ2-1
CDR3: ASRRDSKYNEQF

V: TRBV5-6
J: TRBJ1-2
CDR3: ASSLTLFGGYT

V: TRBV5-1
J: TRBJ2-2
CDR3: ASSLGLAGARAGTGELF